This T cell receptor (beta chain) comes out of a study of shared clonotypes between healthy human individuals. In the study overall: Sampling drew on donors who were a couple of women and a few men aged 18 to 49. Overall study findings and caveats: Sampling covered blood only; tissue repertoires likely differ.

This clone was found a few times. As yet, its antigen is unknown. The assay was run at deep level. The repertoire was sequenced with immunoSEQ multiplex PCR; TCRdb's copy has only in-frame clones and lacks some. The table shows fewer than 550,000 clones, with almost 80% occurring only once. With 4 bases clipped from V and 6 bases from J, the junction kept 9 bases outside the gene matches. The germline V gene has CDR1 SGHRS and CDR2 YFSETQ. The CDR3 is made up of 15 amino acids. The TCR comes from a woman aged 40 to 50 in good health. Some clones in this sample may be carry-over from other donors' samples. This chain joins TRBV5-1 and TRBJ2-7; 11 bases agree with TRBD2. Sequencing was done on a sample of PBMCs. CDR3 region: CASSPNSGRAGEQYF. The CDR3 DNA follows: TGCGCCAGCAGCCCGAATAGCGGGAGGGCCGGCGAGCAGTACTTC.